This T cell receptor (beta chain) was observed in a study of cytotoxic CD8 clonotypes in ibrutinib-treated CLL. The study's findings and limits: Treatment saw public clonotypes, which were uncommon, either contract or stay stable.

The CDR3 loop spans 13 amino acids. Germline V gene sequence: CDR1 SGHRS, CDR2 YFSETQ. The germline V and J ends were trimmed by 4 bases and 2 bases, with 9 bases remaining between them. With regard to this clone: Its antigen is not known.

Libraries were prepared by immunoSEQ multiplex PCR; TCRdb keeps only in-frame clonotypes and omits some of them. The data contain 150,000 or so clones, roughly three quarters of them singletons. The sequenced sample was PBMCs, obtained after 12 months of ibrutinib treatment. This sequence joins TRBV5-1 and TRBJ1-2; the D is unclear. The clonotype was recovered from a human donor with chronic lymphocytic leukemia. CDR3 DNA sequence: TGCGCCAGCAGCGCTGTCCAGAACTATGGCTACACCTTC. It specifies CASSAVQNYGYTF.